This is a list of T cell receptor beta chains from one sample in a study of molecular identifiers for immune sequencing clone quantification. TCRdb reprocessed the PCR reads with MiXCR, giving one entry per CDR3 protein. The table lists 460,000 or so distinct CDR3 sequences, less than 30% of them singletons. What was sequenced was naive CD8+ T cells from blood, with Jurkat cell RNA spiked in. The receptors derive from a human donor in good health. Some libraries in this study had Jurkat cell RNA spiked in. The CDR3 runs from the conserved cysteine through the conserved F or W. D genes are given only for firm matches.

V gene,D gene,CDR3 protein
TRBV9,TRBD1,CASSVGGTGQTYEQYF
TRBV24-1,-,CATSAPMGEQFF
TRBV6-1,TRBD1,CASSGTGAHTGELFF
TRBV4-3,-,CASGQDTGSYEQYF
TRBV7-6,-,CASSLALGSAGELFF
TRBV14,TRBD2,CASSQDRDYYNEQFF
TRBV9,-,CASSVAGSRREAFF
TRBV5-1,-,CASSLVGGGVGTEAFF
TRBV28,TRBD2,CASSSSPTSTEQFF
TRBV2,TRBD1,CASSGTGSQETQYF
TRBV7-9,-,CASSCVIGFGELFF
TRBV29-1,TRBD2,CSVEGGLAGVGEQYF
TRBV4-2,TRBD1,CASSQGTGNLYEQYF
TRBV11-2,TRBD2,CASSSVGGLAYNEQFF
TRBV6-2/TRBV6-3,-,CASFSGAYNEQFF
TRBV7-9,-,CASSSDDGNSYEQYF
TRBV12-3/TRBV12-4,-,CASSHLGILSYEQYF
TRBV5-1,-,CASSHGWGQSQYF
TRBV6-2/TRBV6-3,TRBD1,CASREDRTNQPQHF
TRBV27,TRBD1,CASSFQGTGVTEAFF
TRBV29-1,-,CSVEGNTGELFF
TRBV12-3/TRBV12-4,-,CASRRDFREKLFF
TRBV2,-,CASSDDDQASTNEKLFF
TRBV7-2,TRBD2,CASSPTSGGAPGELFF
TRBV29-1,TRBD2,CSVELAGVPYERYF
TRBV7-9,-,CASSSTGSTADTQYF
TRBV3-1,TRBD2,CASSHGKVAGYSYEQYF
TRBV5-8,TRBD1,CASSLQGAFSYEQYF
TRBV27,-,CASSLIAQNTGELFF
TRBV7-9,-,CASTKAGTEAFF
TRBV21-1,-,CASSKVPSREPGGLNTEAFF
TRBV19,TRBD1,CASRLLPGQGLRSNQPQHF
TRBV28,TRBD2,CASSFWREGPADTQYF